The T cell receptor beta chain described here comes from a study of blood T cell repertoires in COVID-19. Study details: Acute and convalescent COVID-19 samples came from the United States, Italy and Spain. Nucleic acid was either cDNA or gDNA, and it came from T cells, B-cell-depleted T cells, or PBMCs.

Original methodology: Amplification of reference gene primers provided the estimated nucleated cell counts. Measured with immunoSEQ multiplex PCR; TCRdb has only the in-frame clones, and not every one. V and J calls and clone size are those listed in that table; D and trimming were worked out from the DNA. The sample has roughly 6,600 clones; 70% to 90% are singletons. The germline V gene encodes CDR1 LNHDA and CDR2 SQIVND (reference sequence). This CDR3 contains 15 residues. With 3 bases removed from V and 7 bases from J, the gap between germline ends came to 18 bases. This chain connects TRBV19 to TRBJ1-1; possible D gene TRBD1, 6 bases. The clonotype was recovered from a human donor in a cohort sampled during active COVID-19. The donor label of this sample is uncertain. The sample taken for sequencing was peripheral blood. In DNA, the CDR3 is TGTGCCAGTAGTATCGGGGGGGGCGCCTTTATTGAAGCTTTCTTT. Its translation: CASSIGGGAFIEAFF.